This TCR beta chain was sequenced in a study of shared clonotypes between healthy human individuals. Every unsorted PBMC PCR replicate was loaded with about 300 ng DNA, tens of thousands of T cell genomes. TCRdb keeps only in-frame clones here, not all; method: immunoSEQ multiplex PCR. The sample includes hundreds of thousands of clones, around 81% of them seen just once. J was trimmed by 0 bases and V by 4 bases; bases with no gene match: 4. The CDR3 is made up of 15 amino acids. The germline gives CDR1 SGHRS, CDR2 YFSETQ. The source is a woman in her 40s in good health. Some clones in this sample may be carry-over from other donors' samples. The sample was PBMCs. V usage is TRBV5-1 and J usage is TRBJ2-1, with 7 bases identical to TRBD2. The CDR3 is CASSPVAGSYNEQFF. CDR3 in DNA: TGCGCCAGCAGCCCAGTAGCGGGCTCCTACAATGAGCAGTTCTTC.